The clone carrying this TCR beta chain was found a few times. Antigen specificity is unknown. This specimen comes from a study of response to subunit inactivated influenza vaccine. General study findings and limits: It was the authors' suggestion that each seasonal influenza vaccination recruits few new T cells.

TCRdb analysed the RT-PCR reads with MiXCR anew, one entry per CDR3 protein. Among fewer than 750,000 distinct CDR3 sequences listed, roughly 15% were seen once. The TCR was taken from a man aged 45-60 years who received an inactivated influenza vaccine. The starting material was PBMCs from blood, obtained 11 to 12 days after vaccination.

The CDR3 reads CASSQDYPREQYF. The CDR3 DNA sequence: TGTGCCAGCAGCCAGGACTACCCTCGAGAGCAGTACTTC. The chain joins TRBV6-1 to TRBJ2-7, with D tentatively TRBD2 (6 bases). The CDR3 is made up of 13 amino acids. Deletions cut 6 bases from V and 7 bases from J, with 16 bases between. CDR1 and CDR2 from the germline V gene are MNHNS and SASEGT.